This T cell receptor (beta chain) was identified in a study of CD8+CD57+ T cells in acquired aplastic anemia. Study context: Mean yield of DNA from sorted CD4+ and CD8+ cells was roughly 3.4 ug. The study obtained approximately 11 million reads on average for CD4+ cells from healthy donors.

Germline CDR1 is SGHRS and CDR2 is YFSETQ. Trimming shortened V by 1 base and J by 2 bases, and 2 bases separated the two germline ends. The CDR3 loop spans 12 amino acids. Genomic DNA provided the template from which TCR beta VDJ and CDR3 profiles were obtained. One entry per CDR3 protein results from TCRdb running MiXCR on the reads. The sample carries 150,000 to 200,000 distinct CDR3 sequences, just under 65% recorded once. A remark on this clonotype: Its antigen remains unidentified.

Notes on the study in general: Patients and controls shared under 30 CD8+ CDR3 sequences, highly expressed in patients.

The J gene is TRBJ2-3, the V gene TRBV5-1; D is undetermined. The material sequenced was sorted CD4+, CD8+, or CD8+CD57+ T cells (not recorded which) from PBMCs. The TCR sequence derives from a human donor in good health. The chain's CDR3 is CASSLNTDTQYF. The CDR3 DNA reads TGCGCCAGCAGCTTGAACACAGATACGCAGTATTTT.